The rows below give T cell receptor beta chains drawn from one sample of a study of human T cells and chemical hapten exposure. Using its own MiXCR run on the RACE reads, TCRdb lists one record per CDR3 protein. In the table there are some 400,000 distinct CDR3 sequences, 5% to 6.5% of which are singletons. This sample comprised whole blood, obtained in connection with sensitization to the hapten diphenylcyclopropenone (DPC). These TCRs come from a woman between 45 and 60 years old with alopecia areata. Some clones in this sample may be carry-over from other donors' samples. Both conserved end residues are part of each CDR3. The D gene is left open where the match is weak. Part of the rows lack a size; the others show once, few, many or a class for expanded clones.

D gene	clone size	J gene	V gene	CDR3 DNA	CDR3 protein
-	many	TRBJ1-1	TRBV6-4	TGTGCCAGCAGTGAATGGGTGGGCACTGAAGCTTTCTTT	CASSEWVGTEAFF
TRBD1	many	TRBJ1-1	TRBV18	TGTGCCAGCTCACTTGTTGCCCCGGGACAGGGGGCGAACACTGAAGCTTTCTTT	CASSLVAPGQGANTEAFF
TRBD1	-	TRBJ2-2	TRBV12-5	TGTGCTAGTGGTCTAAGACAGGGGGACCGAACCGGGGAGCTGTTTTTT	CASGLRQGDRTGELFF
-	-	TRBJ1-2	TRBV5-1	TGCGCCAGCAGCTTGGGGCTCTTACCGGGCTACACCTTC	CASSLGLLPGYTF
TRBD1	-	TRBJ1-1	TRBV27	TGTGCCAGCAGTTTAAGTGGGACAGGGAACACTGAAGCTTTCTTT	CASSLSGTGNTEAFF
TRBD2	many	TRBJ2-2	TRBV12-3/TRBV12-4	TGTGCCAGCAGGCCCGGGACTAGCGGGGGAAGGACCGGGGAGCTGTTTTTT	CASRPGTSGGRTGELFF
TRBD2	many	TRBJ2-1	TRBV3-1	TGTGCCAGCAGCCAACGTAGCGGGAGCTACAATGAGCAGTTCTTC	CASSQRSGSYNEQFF
-	many	TRBJ1-5	TRBV3-1	TGTGCCAGCAGCCAAGGTTTACAGGTTAATCAGCCCCAGCATTTT	CASSQGLQVNQPQHF
-	many	TRBJ1-5	TRBV6-1	TGTGCCAGCAGCCGTATCCCACGGGAGCCGAATCAGCCCCAGCATTTT	CASSRIPREPNQPQHF
-	few	TRBJ2-1	TRBV25-1	TGTGCCAGCAGCCCCGGCTCGGGCAGGTACAATGAGCAGTTCTTC	CASSPGSGRYNEQFF
TRBD2	many	TRBJ2-2	TRBV6-2/TRBV6-3	TGTGCCAGCAGTACCCCCCACGGACTAGCGGGGGGGGACACCGGGGAGCTGTTTTTT	CASSTPHGLAGGDTGELFF
-	many	TRBJ1-4	TRBV7-6	TGTGCCAGCAGCTTAGCATCGGCAGGGGCCGGTGAAAAACTGTTTTTT	CASSLASAGAGEKLFF
TRBD2	few	TRBJ2-1	TRBV5-1	TGCGCCAGCAAAACGGGGGGGCCATCCTACAATGAGCAGTTCTTC	CASKTGGPSYNEQFF
-	many	TRBJ1-1	TRBV4-1	TGCGCCAGCAGCCTGACGCGTGGGGAAGCTTTCTTT	CASSLTRGEAFF
TRBD2	-	TRBJ2-3	TRBV18	TGTGCCAGCTCACCTCCAACCACGCACTCACGCTTTAGCGGGAGCCGATATACGCAGTATTTT	CASSPPTTHSRFSGSRYTQYF
-	few	TRBJ2-5	TRBV14	TGTGCCAGCAGCCAAGTTGGAGCCGGTCAGAAGACCCAGTACTTC	CASSQVGAGQKTQYF
-	few	TRBJ2-1	TRBV4-1	TGCGCCAGCAGCCAAGATCCAGGCCCCGGGTCCCCCTACAATGAGCAGTTCTTC	CASSQDPGPGSPYNEQFF
TRBD2	-	TRBJ2-3	TRBV9	TGTGCCAGCAGCGGACTAGCGGGGGAGGCTCAGTATTTT	CASSGLAGEAQYF
TRBD1	-	TRBJ2-1	TRBV29-1	TGCAGCGTTCTGGACAGGGGAACCGATGAGCAGTTCTTC	CSVLDRGTDEQFF
-	-	TRBJ2-4	TRBV9	TGTGCCAGCAGCGCGGGACAAGTCAAAAACATTCAGTACTTC	CASSAGQVKNIQYF
-	many	TRBJ2-1	TRBV6-1	TGTGCCAGCACCTCCCAGGGGCATGAGCAGTTCTTC	CASTSQGHEQFF
-	few	TRBJ2-5	TRBV6-5	TGTGCCAGCGGATACCTGGACCCAACTGGGAGAGAGACCCAGTACTTC	CASGYLDPTGRETQYF
TRBD2	many	TRBJ2-3	TRBV7-2	TGTGCCAGCAGCTTATATGGCCTCACTAGCGGGGGCACAGATACGCAGTATTTT	CASSLYGLTSGGTDTQYF
-	many	TRBJ2-3	TRBV28	TGTGCCAGCGAGGGGGAAGCCCCAAACCGGTATTTT	CASEGEAPNRYF
-	few	TRBJ2-4	TRBV24-1	TGTGCCACCAGTGACCCTGACAGAAATCAGTACTTC	CATSDPDRNQYF
-	many	TRBJ2-3	TRBV29-1	TGCAGCGTTTCCCTCGCCGAGGGAAGGTCAGATACGCAGTATTTT	CSVSLAEGRSDTQYF
-	many	TRBJ1-5	TRBV12-3/TRBV12-4	TGTGCCAGCAGCTTAGGGGGGAGCAATCAGCCCCAGCATTTT	CASSLGGSNQPQHF
-	few	TRBJ1-2	TRBV11-2	TGTGCCAGCAGCTTAGCCAGCTACTATGGCTACACCTTC	CASSLASYYGYTF
-	many	TRBJ2-2	TRBV7-9	TGTGCCAGCAGTTACAGGGATGCCACCGGGGAGCTGTTTTTT	CASSYRDATGELFF
-	many	TRBJ1-5	TRBV27	TGTGCCAGCAGTCCGTCTCGAGGAGGGCGGAGCAATCAGCCCCAGCATTTT	CASSPSRGGRSNQPQHF
TRBD1	few	TRBJ1-2	TRBV2	TGTGCCAGCGGAACCCGGGACAGGGTAGGGGATGGCTACACCTTC	CASGTRDRVGDGYTF
TRBD2	many	TRBJ2-3	TRBV20-1	TGCAGTGCTAGATGGCTGCGACTAGCGGGGACCACAGATACGCAGTATTTT	CSARWLRLAGTTDTQYF
-	-	TRBJ2-5	TRBV5-5	TGTGCCAGCAGCCTATTCCCCAAGGGGCCGAGGGGGGAGACCCAGTACTTC	CASSLFPKGPRGETQYF
TRBD1	few	TRBJ1-5	TRBV6-5	TGTGCCAGCCGGCGAGACAGGGCCAATCAGCCCCAGCATTTT	CASRRDRANQPQHF
-	few	TRBJ1-4	TRBV6-5	TGTGCCAGCAGTCGTGCCCGGGGCCCAACTAATGAAAAACTGTTTTTT	CASSRARGPTNEKLFF
-	many	TRBJ1-2	TRBV6-1	TGTGCCACCAATTTGGATGGCTACACCTTC	CATNLDGYTF
TRBD1	many	TRBJ1-5	TRBV19	TGTGCCAGTACCTTCGGGACAGACAATAGCAATCAGCCCCAGCATTTT	CASTFGTDNSNQPQHF
-	-	TRBJ2-5	TRBV18	TGTGCCAGCTCACTGGGAGTGGTAGCCGTTCGGGACCAGTACTTC	CASSLGVVAVRDQYF
TRBD2	-	TRBJ2-5	TRBV20-1	TGCAGTGCTCCACGTCTAGCGGGAGGGTATCAAGAGACCCAGTACTTC	CSAPRLAGGYQETQYF
-	many	TRBJ2-1	TRBV10-1	TGCGCCAGCAGTCATGATTCCAATGAGCAGTTCTTC	CASSHDSNEQFF
-	few	TRBJ1-2	TRBV28	TGTGCCAGCCTCCCTGGTGGGCAGAACTATGGCTACACCTTC	CASLPGGQNYGYTF